This T cell receptor (beta chain) came from a study of human T cells and chemical hapten exposure. Background on the study: Upper back patch tests used 0.01% DPC, scored after 6 days. Among samples, TCR yields varied mainly because of small differences in pooled library volume.

Study findings and constraints: The study found expanded TCRs formed significantly more large CDR3 similarity clusters than controls.

Time point indicated: pre-sensitization, week 0. Specified treatment: therapeutic diphenylcyclopropenone sensitization with weekly scalp DPC. Each CDR3 protein gets one entry after TCRdb re-called the RACE reads with MiXCR. The repertoire holds about 270,000 distinct CDR3 sequences, roughly 7.7% seen once, with 1.2% in the top ten. V was pared by 3 bases and J by 2 bases, with 13 bases between. Looked up from germline, CDR1 is KGHSH and CDR2 is LQKENI. This CDR3 is built from 15 residues. A word on this clonotype: Its target is not known.

This rearrangement joins TRBV18 to TRBJ1-1; weak D call: TRBD1 (5 bases). The sample consisted of whole blood, taken in connection with sensitization to the hapten diphenylcyclopropenone (DPC). The TCR was taken from a man between 18 and 29 years old with alopecia areata. Some clones in this sample may be carry-over from other donors' samples. CDR3 DNA sequence: TGTGCCAGCTCACCTTCCCAGACAGCAAACACTGAAGCTTTCTTT. This translates into CASSPSQTANTEAFF.